The T cell receptor beta chain described here comes from a study of sequential checkpoint blockade in melanoma. In the study overall: Randomization was 1:1 between first-line nivolumab→ipilimumab and ipilimumab→nivolumab.

The protocol was immunoSEQ multiplex PCR, while the TCRdb copy is restricted to in-frame clones and leaves out a portion. The sample lists tens of thousands of clones; 84% were seen once. The treatment denotes: randomized to nivolumab then ipilimumab (arm A) or the reverse (arm B). No patient had prior DNA-damaging chemotherapy. The CDR3 loop spans 17 amino acids. V trimming: 4 bases; J trimming: 3 bases; junction bases outside the gene matches: 9. Germline V gene sequence: CDR1 SEHNR, CDR2 FQNEAQ (reference sequence). This specimen was CD8+ T cells sorted from blood (inferred from file names), taken from a patient given nivolumab and ipilimumab in sequence. The clonotype comes from a human donor with melanoma. The rearrangement joins TRBV7-9 to TRBJ1-2; TRBD1 matches at 12 bases. This chain's CDR3 is CASSSNRDRGLHYGYTF. The CDR3 region has the DNA TGTGCCAGCAGCTCTAACCGGGACAGGGGGCTTCACTATGGCTACACCTTC.